Below are 2 T cell receptor beta chains sequenced from a single sample in a study of T cell changes during pregnancy in multiple sclerosis. Profiling relied on immunoSEQ multiplex PCR, and the TCRdb table lists in-frame clones only, not all of them. The sample holds some 47,000 clones; 75% to 90% are singletons and the top ten take 6.5% to 9.5%. The specimen was CD8+ T cells from peripheral blood mononuclear cells, collected in the second trimester of pregnancy. These receptors originate from a female donor with multiple sclerosis, enrolled in a pregnancy study.

The gene calls are TRBV13 and TRBJ1-2; D might be TRBD1 (5 bases). Trimming removed 4 bases at V and 4 bases at J, with 13 bases between. There are 14 residues in the CDR3. CDR1 is PRHDT and CDR2 is FYEKMQ in the germline V gene (reference sequence). The CDR3 bases are TGTGCCAGCAGCTCCGGGACTCCAACCTATGGCTACACCTTC. This gives the protein CASSSGTPTYGYTF.

The chain combines TRBV7-6 with TRBJ1-2; the D gene is possibly TRBD1 (6 bases). The germline V gene has CDR1 SGHVS and CDR2 FNYEAQ. The CDR3 consists of 16 residues. V shed 4 bases and J shed 6 bases, with 21 bases lying between them. The CDR3 sequence: CASSSEVRTGSDGYTF. The DNA for the CDR3 is TGTGCCAGCAGCTCAGAGGTCCGCACAGGGTCTGATGGCTACACCTTC.